The sample holds a few counts of the clone carrying this T cell receptor (beta chain). As yet, its antigen is unknown. The data were taken from a study of CD8 T cells in ankylosing spondylitis. Study findings and constraints: A TCR beta motif made of 7 to 9 highly homologous variants seemed typical of ankylosing spondylitis blood.

TCRdb analysed the 5' RACE reads with MiXCR anew, one entry per CDR3 protein. The sample contains some 800,000 distinct CDR3 sequences, around 11% of which appear only once. In germline, CDR1 is SEHNR, CDR2 FQNEAQ (reference sequence). The CDR3 is made up of 13 amino acids. Trimming left V 1 base short and J 8 bases short, with 11 bases between. The rearrangement joins TRBV7-9 to TRBJ1-2, with D possibly matching TRBD1 (5 bases). This TCR came from a male donor with ankylosing spondylitis. The material sequenced was blood, either unsorted or a sorted T cell fraction (not recorded which). The CDR3 spells CASSLERGRGYTF. DNA for the CDR3: TGTGCCAGCAGCTTAGAGAGGGGTAGAGGCTACACCTTC.